The entry that follows covers one T cell receptor (beta chain) sequence. Its target is not known. An end of the junction differs from the germline gene, which may be a read error. Repertoires were generated with immunoSEQ multiplex PCR, while TCRdb's copy carries only in-frame clones and drops some. The sample includes 500,000 to 700,000 clones, 85% to 95% of them seen just once. The CDR3 sequence is 12 residues long. The germline CDR1 and CDR2 sequences are SGHTA and FQGNSA. In the naive CD8 group, cells lacked CD45RO and were positively selected for CCR7, so terminally differentiated effector memory CD45RA+ cells were left out. Adult Caucasians living in Nashville, Tennessee made up all of the donors. The data are from a study of shared clonotypes between healthy human individuals. As for the study in general: For every donor, three CD4 naive, three CD4 memory, two CD8 naive and one CD8 memory plates were used. Whole-study results and caveats: An expected dependence of interdonor clonotype sharing on sequencing depth was noted. Shared clonotypes across all four donors exceeded non-shared ones in generation probability.

The sequence was collected from a woman between 25 and 40 years old in good health. The sample comprised naive CD8+ T cells sorted from blood. This sequence joins TRBV7-2 and TRBJ2-3; D gene ambiguous. As DNA, the CDR3 is TGTGCCAGCAGCCCGTGGCGCCCAGCCTTGGATTTT. This translates into CASSPWRPALDF.